A selection of T cell receptor beta chains follows, all from one sample in a study of low-dose radiotherapy and immunotherapy resistance in tumors. TCRdb itself ran the reads through MiXCR, one entry per CDR3 protein. This table has around 99,000 distinct CDR3 sequences, roughly a tenth appearing once. This sample comprised PBMCs, obtained before treatment. The source is a male donor with prostate cancer. Each CDR3 is given with its conserved first and last residue. Fields, in order: J gene, V gene, CDR3 length, clone size, D gene, CDR3 protein, CDR3 DNA. The D gene is left open where the match is weak. Clone size is given for some rows only: seen once, a few or many times, or a class if the clone is expanded.

J: TRBJ2-5
V: TRBV3-1
length: 15
size: many
D: -
CDR3: CASSLWDSGQETQYF
DNA: TGTGCCAGCAGCCTCTGGGATAGCGGACAAGAGACCCAGTACTTC

J: TRBJ2-7
V: TRBV25-1
length: 12
size: -
D: TRBD1
CDR3: CASTRTGDEQYF
DNA: TGTGCCAGCACCAGAACAGGGGACGAGCAGTACTTC

J: TRBJ2-7
V: TRBV5-1
length: 17
size: many
D: TRBD2
CDR3: CASSLNYPSGRIYEQYF
DNA: TGCGCCAGCAGCTTGAATTATCCTAGCGGCAGGATCTACGAGCAGTACTTC

J: TRBJ2-2
V: TRBV5-5
length: 16
size: many
D: -
CDR3: CASSWAGFSATGELFF
DNA: TGTGCCAGCAGCTGGGCTGGCTTTAGTGCCACCGGGGAGCTGTTTTTT

J: TRBJ1-1
V: TRBV28
length: 16
size: many
D: TRBD1
CDR3: CASSPPGQGKGTEAFF
DNA: TGTGCCAGCAGTCCGCCGGGACAGGGGAAAGGTACTGAAGCTTTCTTT

J: TRBJ2-3
V: TRBV29-1
length: 13
size: many
D: -
CDR3: CSVDSGGTDTQYF
DNA: TGCAGCGTTGACTCGGGAGGCACAGATACGCAGTATTTT

J: TRBJ1-3
V: TRBV12-3/TRBV12-4
length: 16
size: many
D: -
CDR3: CASSLGRILSGNTIYF
DNA: TGTGCCAGCAGCCTCGGGCGGATACTCTCTGGAAACACCATATATTTT

J: TRBJ2-3
V: TRBV2
length: 15
size: many
D: -
CDR3: CASSFGRPSTDTQYF
DNA: TGTGCCAGCAGCTTTGGACGGCCTAGCACAGATACGCAGTATTTT

J: TRBJ2-1
V: TRBV7-8
length: 14
size: many
D: -
CDR3: CASSRAYSYNEQFF
DNA: TGTGCCAGCAGCCGGGCTTACTCCTACAATGAGCAGTTCTTC

J: TRBJ2-1
V: TRBV16
length: 13
size: many
D: -
CDR3: CASRDRPYNEQFF
DNA: TGTGCCAGCCGGGACCGGCCCTACAATGAGCAGTTCTTC

J: TRBJ2-5
V: TRBV6-5
length: 15
size: many
D: TRBD1
CDR3: CASSFLTGEDETQYF
DNA: TGTGCCAGCAGTTTCTTAACAGGGGAAGACGAGACCCAGTACTTC

J: TRBJ2-7
V: TRBV7-6
length: 16
size: many
D: TRBD2
CDR3: CASSSRTSGINYEQYF
DNA: TGTGCCAGCAGCTCTCGGACTAGCGGGATAAACTACGAGCAGTACTTC

J: TRBJ1-3
V: TRBV27
length: 15
size: -
D: -
CDR3: CASSLTGAPGNTIYF
DNA: TGTGCCAGCAGCTTAACCGGGGCACCGGGAAACACCATATATTTT

J: TRBJ1-6
V: TRBV2
length: 15
size: many
D: TRBD1
CDR3: CASTNQGGLGSPLHF
DNA: TGTGCCAGCACTAATCAGGGGGGTCTCGGATCACCCCTCCACTTT

J: TRBJ2-5
V: TRBV5-1
length: 14
size: many
D: TRBD1
CDR3: CASSFGQGRETQYF
DNA: TGCGCCAGCAGCTTCGGACAGGGAAGAGAGACCCAGTACTTC

J: TRBJ2-2
V: TRBV9
length: 17
size: many
D: -
CDR3: CASSVGAGWRDTGELFF
DNA: TGTGCCAGCAGCGTAGGCGCGGGTTGGCGGGACACCGGGGAGCTGTTTTTT

J: TRBJ2-2
V: TRBV6-5
length: 15
size: many
D: TRBD2
CDR3: CASGYRGGYTGELFF
DNA: TGTGCCAGCGGATATCGGGGGGGCTACACCGGGGAGCTGTTTTTT

J: TRBJ2-1
V: TRBV29-1
length: 13
size: many
D: TRBD1
CDR3: CSVDRTGVGEQFF
DNA: TGCAGCGTTGACCGGACAGGGGTGGGTGAGCAGTTCTTC

J: TRBJ2-7
V: TRBV7-9
length: 16
size: many
D: -
CDR3: CASSSLAGTGPYEQYF
DNA: TGTGCCAGCAGCTCCTTGGCCGGGACGGGACCCTACGAGCAGTACTTC